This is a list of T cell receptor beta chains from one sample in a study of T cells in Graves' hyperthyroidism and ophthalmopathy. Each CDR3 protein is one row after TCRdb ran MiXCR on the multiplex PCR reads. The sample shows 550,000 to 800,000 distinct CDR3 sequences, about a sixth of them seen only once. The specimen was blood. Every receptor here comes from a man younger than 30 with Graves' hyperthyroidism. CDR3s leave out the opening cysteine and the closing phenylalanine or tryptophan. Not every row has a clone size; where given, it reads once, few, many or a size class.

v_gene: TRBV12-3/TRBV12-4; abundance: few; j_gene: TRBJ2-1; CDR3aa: ASSFLSDEQF
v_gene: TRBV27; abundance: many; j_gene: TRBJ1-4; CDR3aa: ASSLLQGNEKLF
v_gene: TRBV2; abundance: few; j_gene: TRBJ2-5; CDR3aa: ASTYSGSGETQY
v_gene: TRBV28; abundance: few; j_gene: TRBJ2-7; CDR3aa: ASTLAGGEQY
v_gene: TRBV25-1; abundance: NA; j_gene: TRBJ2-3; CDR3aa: ASSETAARGTDTQY
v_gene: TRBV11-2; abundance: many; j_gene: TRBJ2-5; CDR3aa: ASSPDGSLYQETQY
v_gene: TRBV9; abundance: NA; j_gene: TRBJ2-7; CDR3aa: ASSVDPGQGAREQY
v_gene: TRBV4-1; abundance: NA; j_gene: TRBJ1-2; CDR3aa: ASSQVGSMDDSYT
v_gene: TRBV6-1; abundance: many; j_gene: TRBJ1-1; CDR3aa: ASTLRGGVEAF
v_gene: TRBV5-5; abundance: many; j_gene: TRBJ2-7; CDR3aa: ASSVRDTRSYEQY
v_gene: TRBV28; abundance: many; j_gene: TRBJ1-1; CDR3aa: ASSLPLANTEAF
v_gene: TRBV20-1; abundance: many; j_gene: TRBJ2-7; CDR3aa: RINRGSYEQY
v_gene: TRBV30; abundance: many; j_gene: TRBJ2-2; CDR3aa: AWNRVTGELF
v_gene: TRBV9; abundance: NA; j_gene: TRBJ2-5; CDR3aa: ASSVAGRGAAQY
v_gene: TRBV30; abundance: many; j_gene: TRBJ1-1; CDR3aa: AWIPMGEGFGTEAF
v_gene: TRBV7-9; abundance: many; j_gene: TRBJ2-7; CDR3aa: ASSPPGGAGGNEQY
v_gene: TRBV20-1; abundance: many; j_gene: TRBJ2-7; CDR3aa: SAPTSGSYEQY
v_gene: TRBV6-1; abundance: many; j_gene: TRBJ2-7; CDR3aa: ASSEAGGDTYEQY
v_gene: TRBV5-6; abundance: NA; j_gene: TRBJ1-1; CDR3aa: ASSLLQGVNTEAF
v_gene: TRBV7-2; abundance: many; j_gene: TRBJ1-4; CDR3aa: ASSLVGARGEKLF
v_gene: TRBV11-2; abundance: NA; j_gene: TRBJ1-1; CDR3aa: ASTPFMNTEAF
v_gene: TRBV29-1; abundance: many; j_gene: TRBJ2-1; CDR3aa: SVAPRQNNEQF
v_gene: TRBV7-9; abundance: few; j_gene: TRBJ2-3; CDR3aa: ASSWGDREATDTQY
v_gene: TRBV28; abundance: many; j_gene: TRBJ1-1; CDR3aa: ASSPQGVNTEAF
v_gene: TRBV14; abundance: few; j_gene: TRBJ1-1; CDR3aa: ASSPQYTEAF
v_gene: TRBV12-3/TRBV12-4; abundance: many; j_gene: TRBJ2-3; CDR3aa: ASSLRLLSGDTQY
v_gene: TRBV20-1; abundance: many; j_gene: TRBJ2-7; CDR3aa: SATGLAKFEPYEQY
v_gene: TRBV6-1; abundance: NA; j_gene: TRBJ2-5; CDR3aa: ASSYGLTGETQY
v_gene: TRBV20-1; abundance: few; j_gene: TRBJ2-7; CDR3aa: SAVSLDSSYEQY
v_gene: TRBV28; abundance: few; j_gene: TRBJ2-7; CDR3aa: ASSEPGLAVYEQY
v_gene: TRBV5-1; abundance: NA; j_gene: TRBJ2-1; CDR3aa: ASKTNNEQF
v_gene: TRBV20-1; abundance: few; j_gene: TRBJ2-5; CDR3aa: SARDYSRLETQY
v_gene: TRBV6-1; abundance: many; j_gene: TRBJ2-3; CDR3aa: ASSAGQYTDTQY
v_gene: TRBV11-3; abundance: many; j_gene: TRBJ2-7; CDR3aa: ASSLDGVASEQY
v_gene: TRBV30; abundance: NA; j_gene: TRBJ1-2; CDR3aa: AWSPRGAGYT
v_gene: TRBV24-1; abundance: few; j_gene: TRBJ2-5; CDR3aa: ATSDTPKETQY
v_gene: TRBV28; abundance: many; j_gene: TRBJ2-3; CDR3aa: ASSFSSFTDTQY
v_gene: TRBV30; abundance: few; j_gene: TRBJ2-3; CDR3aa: AWSYRAESQY
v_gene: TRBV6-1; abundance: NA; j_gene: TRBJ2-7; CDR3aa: ASTFSGSSSYEQY
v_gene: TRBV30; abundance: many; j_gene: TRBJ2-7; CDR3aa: AWSVALGHYEQY
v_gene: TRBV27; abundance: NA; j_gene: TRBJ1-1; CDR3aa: ASSALWTGNTEAF
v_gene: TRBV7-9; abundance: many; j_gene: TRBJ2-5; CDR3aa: ASSLQGQGVWETQY
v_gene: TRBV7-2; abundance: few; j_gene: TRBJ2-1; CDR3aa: ASSRGLAGESEQF
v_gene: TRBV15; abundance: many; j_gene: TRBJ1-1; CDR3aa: ATSREPNTEAF
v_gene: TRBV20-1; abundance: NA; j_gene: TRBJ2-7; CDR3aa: SARVPGTGGGEQY
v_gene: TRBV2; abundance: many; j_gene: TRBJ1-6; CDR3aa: ASSERAGARSPLH
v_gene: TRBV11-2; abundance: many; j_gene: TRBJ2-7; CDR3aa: ASSLVASGTYEQY
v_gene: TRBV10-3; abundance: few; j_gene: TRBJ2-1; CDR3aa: AISDRNEQF
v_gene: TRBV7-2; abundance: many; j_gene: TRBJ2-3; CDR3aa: ASSPRLAGGLDTQY
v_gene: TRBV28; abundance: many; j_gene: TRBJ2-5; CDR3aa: ASSRTLRGRETQY
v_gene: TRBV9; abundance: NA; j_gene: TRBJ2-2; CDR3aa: ASSTTSGSPNTGELF
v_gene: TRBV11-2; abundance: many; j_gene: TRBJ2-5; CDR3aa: ASSATSGRGETQY
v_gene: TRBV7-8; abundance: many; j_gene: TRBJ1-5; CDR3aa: ASTQAANQPQH
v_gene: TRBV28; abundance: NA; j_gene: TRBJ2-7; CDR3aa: ASKVAGAGTGDYEQY
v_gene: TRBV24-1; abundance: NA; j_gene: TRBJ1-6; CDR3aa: AAGGVGSPLH
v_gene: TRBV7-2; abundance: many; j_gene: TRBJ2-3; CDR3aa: ASSLAFRLAGSTDTQY
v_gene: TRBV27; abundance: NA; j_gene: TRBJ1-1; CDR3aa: ASSKIGGNTEAF
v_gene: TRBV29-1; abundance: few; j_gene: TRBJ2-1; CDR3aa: SVGGLAVSYNEQF
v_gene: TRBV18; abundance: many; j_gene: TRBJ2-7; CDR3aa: ASSSLGLEQY